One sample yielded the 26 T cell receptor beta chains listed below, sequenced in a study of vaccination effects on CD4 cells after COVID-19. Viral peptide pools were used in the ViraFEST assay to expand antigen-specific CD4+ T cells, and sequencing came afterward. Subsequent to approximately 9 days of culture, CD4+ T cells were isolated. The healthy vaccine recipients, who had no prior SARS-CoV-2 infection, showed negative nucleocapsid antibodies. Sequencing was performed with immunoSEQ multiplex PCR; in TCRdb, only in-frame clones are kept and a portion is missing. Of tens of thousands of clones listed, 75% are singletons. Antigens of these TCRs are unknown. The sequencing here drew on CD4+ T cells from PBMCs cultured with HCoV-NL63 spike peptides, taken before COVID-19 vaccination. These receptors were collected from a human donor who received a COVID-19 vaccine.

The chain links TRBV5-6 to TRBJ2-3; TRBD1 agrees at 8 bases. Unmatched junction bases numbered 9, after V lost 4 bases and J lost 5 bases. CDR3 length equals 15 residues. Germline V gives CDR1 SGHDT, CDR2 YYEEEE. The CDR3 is CASSLPRQGKDTQYF. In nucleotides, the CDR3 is TGTGCCAGCAGCCTACCAAGACAGGGGAAAGATACGCAGTATTTT.

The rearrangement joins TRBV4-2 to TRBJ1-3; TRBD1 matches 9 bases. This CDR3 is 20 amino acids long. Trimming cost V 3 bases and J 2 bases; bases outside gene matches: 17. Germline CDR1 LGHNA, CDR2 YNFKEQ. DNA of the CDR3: TGTGCCAGCAGCCAGGAGGGCGCGGGGACAGGGTCTGCTACTGGAAACACCATATATTTT. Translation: CASSQEGAGTGSATGNTIYF.

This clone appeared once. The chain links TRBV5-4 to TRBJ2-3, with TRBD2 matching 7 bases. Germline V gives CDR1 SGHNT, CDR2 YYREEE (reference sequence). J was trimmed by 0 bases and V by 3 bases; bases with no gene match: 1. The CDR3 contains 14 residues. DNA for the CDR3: TGTGCCAGCAGCTCAGCGGGAAGCACAGATACGCAGTATTTT. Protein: CASSSAGSTDTQYF.

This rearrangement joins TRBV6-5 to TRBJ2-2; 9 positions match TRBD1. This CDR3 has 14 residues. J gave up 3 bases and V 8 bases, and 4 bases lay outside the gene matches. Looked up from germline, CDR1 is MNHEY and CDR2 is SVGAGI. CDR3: CASQRQGDTGELFF. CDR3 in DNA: TGTGCCAGCCAACGACAGGGGGACACCGGGGAGCTGTTTTTT.

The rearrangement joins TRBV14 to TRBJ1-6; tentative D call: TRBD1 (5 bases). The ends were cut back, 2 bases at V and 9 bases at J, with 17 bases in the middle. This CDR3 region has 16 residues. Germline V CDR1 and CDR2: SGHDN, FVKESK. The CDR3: CASSQTEARDGSPLHF. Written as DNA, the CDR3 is TGTGCCAGCAGCCAAACCGAGGCCAGGGATGGTTCACCCCTCCACTTT.

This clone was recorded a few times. The CDR3 bases are TGTGCCATCAACCATAGGACAGGGTTCGAGCAGTACTTC. It yields the protein CAINHRTGFEQYF. The gene calls are TRBV10-3 and TRBJ2-7; 8 positions match TRBD1. The germline CDR1 and CDR2 sequences are ENHRY and SYGVKD. Unmatched junction bases numbered 8, after V lost 7 bases and J lost 6 bases. This CDR3 is built from 13 residues.

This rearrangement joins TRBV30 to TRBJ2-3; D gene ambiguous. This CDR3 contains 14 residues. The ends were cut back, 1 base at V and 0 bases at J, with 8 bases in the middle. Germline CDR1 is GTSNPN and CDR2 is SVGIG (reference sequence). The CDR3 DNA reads TGTGCCTGGAGTGCATCTATTAGCACAGATACGCAGTATTTT. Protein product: CAWSASISTDTQYF.

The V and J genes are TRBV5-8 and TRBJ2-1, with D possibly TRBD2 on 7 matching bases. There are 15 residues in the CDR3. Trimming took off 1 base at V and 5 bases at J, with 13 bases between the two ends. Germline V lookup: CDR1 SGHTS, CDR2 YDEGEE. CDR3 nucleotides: TGTGCCAGCAGCTTGCACGGGGGGCGGAACAATGAGCAGTTCTTC. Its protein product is CASSLHGGRNNEQFF. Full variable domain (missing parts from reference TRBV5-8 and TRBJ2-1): EAGVTQSPTHLIKTRGQQATLRCSPISGHTSVYWYQQALGLGLQFLLWYDEGEERNRGNFPPRFSGRQFPNYSSELNVNALELEDSALYLCASSLHGGRNNEQFFGPGTRLTVL.

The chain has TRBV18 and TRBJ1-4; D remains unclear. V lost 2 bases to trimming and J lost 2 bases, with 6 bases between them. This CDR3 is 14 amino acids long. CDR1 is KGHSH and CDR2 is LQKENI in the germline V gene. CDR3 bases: TGTGCCAGCTCACCAACCGGGACTAATGAAAAACTGTTTTTT. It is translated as CASSPTGTNEKLFF.

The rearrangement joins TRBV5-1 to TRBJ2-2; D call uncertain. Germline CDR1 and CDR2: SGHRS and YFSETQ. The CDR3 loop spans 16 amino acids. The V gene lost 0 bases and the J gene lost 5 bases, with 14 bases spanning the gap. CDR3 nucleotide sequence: TGCGCCAGCAGCTTGGAAACTATGGGTCTTACCGGGGAGCTGTTTTTT. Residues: CASSLETMGLTGELFF.

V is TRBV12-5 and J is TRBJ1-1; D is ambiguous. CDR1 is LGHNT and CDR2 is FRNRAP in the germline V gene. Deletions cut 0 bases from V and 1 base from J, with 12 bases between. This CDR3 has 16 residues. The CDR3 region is CASGLVRGSGNTEAFF. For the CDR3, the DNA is TGTGCTAGTGGTTTGGTACGAGGATCGGGGAACACTGAAGCTTTCTTT.

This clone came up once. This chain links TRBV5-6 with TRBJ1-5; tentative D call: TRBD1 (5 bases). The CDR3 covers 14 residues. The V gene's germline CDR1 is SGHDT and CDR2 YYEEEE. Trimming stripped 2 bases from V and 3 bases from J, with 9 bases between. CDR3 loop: CASSFRDFNQPQHF. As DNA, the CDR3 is TGTGCCAGCAGCTTCAGGGATTTCAATCAGCCCCAGCATTTT.

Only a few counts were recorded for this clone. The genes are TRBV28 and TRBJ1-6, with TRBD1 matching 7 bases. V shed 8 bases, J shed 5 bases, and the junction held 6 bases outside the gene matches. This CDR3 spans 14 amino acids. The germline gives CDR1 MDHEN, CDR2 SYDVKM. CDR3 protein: CASRTGQDNSPLHF. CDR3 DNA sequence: TGTGCCAGCCGAACCGGACAGGATAATTCACCCCTCCACTTT. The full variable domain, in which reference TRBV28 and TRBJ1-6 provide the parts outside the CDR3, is DVKVTQSSRYLVKRTGEKVFLECVQDMDHENMFWYRQDPGLGLRLIYFSYDVKMKEKGDIPEGYSVSREKKERFSLILESASTNQTSMYLCASRTGQDNSPLHFGNGTRLTVT.

This CDR3 is CASSVESSGNTIYF. CDR3 bases: TGTGCCAGCAGCGTAGAGTCCTCTGGAAACACCATATATTTT. The V call is TRBV9, the J call TRBJ1-3; D remains unclear. Germline-derived CDR1 and CDR2 are SGDLS and YYNGEE. Trimming cost V 0 bases and J 0 bases, with 4 bases left between them. The CDR3 has 14 amino acids.

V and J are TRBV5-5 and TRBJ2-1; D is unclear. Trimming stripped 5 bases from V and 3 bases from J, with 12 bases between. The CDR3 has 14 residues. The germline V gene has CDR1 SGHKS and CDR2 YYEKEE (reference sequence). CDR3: CASRPGTLYNEQFF. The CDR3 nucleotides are TGTGCCAGCAGACCAGGTACACTCTACAATGAGCAGTTCTTC.

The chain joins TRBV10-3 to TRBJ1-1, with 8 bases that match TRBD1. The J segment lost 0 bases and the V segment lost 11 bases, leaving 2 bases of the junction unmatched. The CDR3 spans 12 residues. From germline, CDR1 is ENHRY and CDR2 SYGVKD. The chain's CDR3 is CAVGQVNTEAFF. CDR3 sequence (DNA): TGTGCCGTGGGACAGGTGAACACTGAAGCTTTCTTT.

The CDR3 DNA reads as TGTGCCAGTAGTACCGTTCACAGGGGGCGATTCTACGAGCAGTACTTC. Amino acid sequence: CASSTVHRGRFYEQYF. The chain combines TRBV19 with TRBJ2-7, with 9 bases fitting TRBD1. The CDR3 consists of 16 residues. After removal of 4 bases from V and 3 bases from J, the junction contained 10 bases not matched to a gene. Germline V lookup: CDR1 LNHDA, CDR2 SQIVND (reference sequence).

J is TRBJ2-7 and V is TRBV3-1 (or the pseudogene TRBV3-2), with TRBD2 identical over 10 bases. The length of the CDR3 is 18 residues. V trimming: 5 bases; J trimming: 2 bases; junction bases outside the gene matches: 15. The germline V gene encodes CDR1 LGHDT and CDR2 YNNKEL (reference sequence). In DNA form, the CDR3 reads TGTGCCAGCAGCAAAATGGCTAGCGGGAGTGTTGTCACCTACGAGCAGTACTTC. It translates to CASSKMASGSVVTYEQYF.

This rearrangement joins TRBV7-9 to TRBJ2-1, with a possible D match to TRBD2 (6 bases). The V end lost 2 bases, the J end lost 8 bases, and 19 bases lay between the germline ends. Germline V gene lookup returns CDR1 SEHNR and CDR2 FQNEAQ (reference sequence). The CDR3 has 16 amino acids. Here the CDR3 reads CASSLLGGGPNDEQFF. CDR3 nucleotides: TGTGCCAGCAGCTTATTGGGGGGTGGGCCCAATGATGAGCAGTTCTTC.

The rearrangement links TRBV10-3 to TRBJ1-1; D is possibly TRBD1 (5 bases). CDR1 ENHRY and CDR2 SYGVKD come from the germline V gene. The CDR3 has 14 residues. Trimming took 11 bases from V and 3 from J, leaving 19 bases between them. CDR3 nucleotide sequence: TGTGCCCCTTATTACCCGGAAGGGGACACTGAAGCTTTCTTT. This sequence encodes CAPYYPEGDTEAFF.

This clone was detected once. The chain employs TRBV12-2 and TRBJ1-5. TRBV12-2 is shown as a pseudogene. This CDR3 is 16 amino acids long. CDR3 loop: CASRLGGKGLNQPQHF. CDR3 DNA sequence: TGTGCAAGTCGCTTAGGGGGAAAGGGTTTAAATCAGCCCCAGCATTTT.

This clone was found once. The CDR3 spells CASSRRGETQYF. The CDR3 region has the DNA TGTGCCAGCAGCCGCAGGGGAGAGACCCAGTACTTC. The chain links TRBV7-2 to TRBJ2-5; D is possibly TRBD1 (6 bases). The CDR3 sequence is 12 residues long. Trimming took off 5 bases at V and 4 bases at J, with 8 bases between the two ends. The germline V gene encodes CDR1 SGHTA and CDR2 FQGNSA.

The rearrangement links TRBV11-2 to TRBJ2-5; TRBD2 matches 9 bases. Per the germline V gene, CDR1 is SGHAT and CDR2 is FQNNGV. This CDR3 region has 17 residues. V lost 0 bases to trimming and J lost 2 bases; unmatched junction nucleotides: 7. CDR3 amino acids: CASSLEAGTSPQETQYF. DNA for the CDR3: TGTGCCAGCAGCTTAGAAGCCGGGACTAGCCCTCAAGAGACCCAGTACTTC.

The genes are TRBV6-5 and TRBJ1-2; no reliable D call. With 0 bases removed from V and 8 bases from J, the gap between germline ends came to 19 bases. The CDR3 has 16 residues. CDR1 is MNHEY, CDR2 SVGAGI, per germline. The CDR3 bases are TGTGCCAGCAGTTACTCGAGAAATATAGGGTCCTGGGGCTACACCTTC. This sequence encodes CASSYSRNIGSWGYTF.

Here the CDR3 DNA reads TGTGCCAGCAGCCCAGGGACAGCACCCCGGGAGCTGTTTTTT. Translating gives CASSPGTAPRELFF. The chain has TRBV7-3 and TRBJ2-2; TRBD1 aligns across 7 bases. V lost 5 bases to trimming and J lost 9 bases; unmatched junction nucleotides: 9. CDR1 and CDR2 from the germline V gene are SGHTA and FQGTGA. The CDR3 sequence is 14 residues long. The entire variable domain, with the rest obtained from reference TRBV7-3 and TRBJ2-2, is as follows: GAGVSQTPSNKVTEKGKYVELRCDPISGHTALYWYRQSLGQGPEFLIYFQGTGAADDSGLPNDRFFAVRPEGSVSTLKIQRTERGDSAVYLCASSPGTAPRELFFGEGSRLTVL.

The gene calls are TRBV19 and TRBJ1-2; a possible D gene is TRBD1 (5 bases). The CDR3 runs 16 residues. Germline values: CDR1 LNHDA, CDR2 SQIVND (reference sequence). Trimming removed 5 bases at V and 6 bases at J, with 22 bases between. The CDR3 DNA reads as TGTGCCAGTAGTTTGGGGCAGGCCCTCATCTATGATGGCTACACCTTC. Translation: CASSLGQALIYDGYTF.